A single sample gave rise to the 20 T cell receptor beta chains below, sequenced in a study of cytomegalovirus exposure and HLA in healthy donors. The PCR used 60 Vbeta and 13 Jbeta primers. TCRdb's copy holds only in-frame clones and misses some; the assay was immunoSEQ multiplex PCR. Counted here are about 110,000 clones, approximately 80% occurring once; the ten biggest clones make up around 3.4%. The sample comprised PBMCs. These receptors all come from a man aged 55 to 70 in good health and CMV-seronegative.

Only a few counts were recorded for this clone. CDR3 coding DNA: TGTGCCAGCAGCTTAGGAATCAGGGGCTCGCCCCAGCATTTT. Protein product: CASSLGIRGSPQHF. The V call is TRBV13, the J call TRBJ1-5; perhaps TRBD1 as D (6 bases). Trimming removed 0 bases from V and 9 bases from J, with 12 bases in between. Germline CDR1 and CDR2: PRHDT and FYEKMQ (reference sequence). There are 14 residues in the CDR3.

The chain uses TRBV28 and TRBJ1-5, with D perhaps matching TRBD1 (6 bases). CDR1 and CDR2 (germline): MDHEN, SYDVKM. The CDR3 runs to 14 residues. Trimming removed 5 bases at V and 2 bases at J, with 10 bases between. CDR3 sequence reads: CASSTWTGNQPQHF. DNA for the CDR3: TGTGCCAGCAGTACCTGGACAGGCAATCAGCCCCAGCATTTT.

V usage is TRBV5-4 and J usage is TRBJ1-2; no reliable D call. V lost 0 bases and J 4 bases, leaving 13 bases between the germline ends. Germline CDR1 reads SGHNT; CDR2 reads YYREEE (reference sequence). The CDR3 has 15 amino acids. The CDR3, as DNA: TGTGCCAGCAGCTTGGGGCCAGGTGACGGCTATGGCTACACCTTC. It specifies CASSLGPGDGYGYTF.

The CDR3 region has the DNA TGTGCCAGCAAAAACAGGCAATCTGGAAACACCATATATTTT. Translation gives CASKNRQSGNTIYF. The chain links TRBV2 to TRBJ1-3; weak D call: TRBD1 (5 bases). Germline CDR1 and CDR2: SNHLY and FYNNEI. This CDR3 has 14 amino acids. The germline V and J ends were trimmed by 7 bases and 1 base, with 11 bases remaining between them. Drawing the rest from reference TRBV2 and TRBJ1-3, the complete variable domain is EPEVTQTPSHQVTQMGQEVILRCVPISNHLYFYWYRQILGQKVEFLVSFYNNEISEKSEIFDDQFSVERPDGSNFTLKIRSTKLEDSAMYFCASKNRQSGNTIYFGEGSWLTVV.

V is TRBV19 and J is TRBJ1-3, with 7 bases fitting TRBD1. CDR1 is LNHDA and CDR2 is SQIVND in the germline V gene (reference sequence). The CDR3 is made up of 15 amino acids. The V segment lost 5 bases and the J segment 0 bases; nucleotides outside the gene matches: 4. The CDR3: CASSGQENSGNTIYF. In nucleotides, the CDR3 is TGTGCCAGTAGTGGACAGGAGAACTCTGGAAACACCATATATTTT. Variable domain in full (rest from reference TRBV19 and TRBJ1-3): DGGITQSPKYLFRKEGQNVTLSCEQNLNHDAMYWYRQDPGQGLRLIYYSQIVNDFQKGDIAEGYSVSREKKESFPLTVTSAQKNPTAFYLCASSGQENSGNTIYFGEGSWLTVV.

This rearrangement joins TRBV6-5 to TRBJ2-5, with D possibly being TRBD2 (6 bases). V was trimmed by 2 bases and J by 2 bases, leaving 12 bases between them. The germline gives CDR1 MNHEY, CDR2 SVGAGI. The CDR3 loop spans 15 amino acids. This chain's CDR3 is CASSYGLAIQETQYF. DNA for the CDR3: TGTGCCAGCAGTTACGGTCTAGCGATACAAGAGACCCAGTACTTC.

This chain joins TRBV11-2 and TRBJ2-7; 11 nucleotides agree with TRBD1. Trimming took 0 bases from V and 4 from J; bases not matched to a gene: 2. Germline CDR1 SGHAT, CDR2 FQNNGV. CDR3 length: 15 amino acids. The DNA of the CDR3 is TGTGCCAGCAGCTTAGAGGGACAGGGGGTATACGAGCAGTACGTC. Translated: CASSLEGQGVYEQYV.

The CDR3 reads CASSGVAGGQETQYF. CDR3 nucleotides: TGTGCCAGCAGTGGAGTAGCGGGGGGTCAAGAGACCCAGTACTTC. The gene calls are TRBV6-1 and TRBJ2-5; 10 bases are a match to TRBD2. The CDR3 has 15 amino acids. Germline CDR1 and CDR2: MNHNS and SASEGT. J gave up 2 bases and V 4 bases, and 4 bases lay outside the gene matches.

The chain combines TRBV6-6 with TRBJ1-5; 7 positions agree with TRBD1. The V gene's germline CDR1 is MNHNY and CDR2 SVGAGI (reference sequence). The length of the CDR3 is 16 residues. The J segment lost 1 base and the V segment lost 6 bases, leaving 9 bases of the junction unmatched. CDR3 sequence (DNA): TGTGCCAGCAGCACACACCGGGACAGAAGCAATCAGCCCCAGCATTTT. Protein sequence: CASSTHRDRSNQPQHF.

This sequence joins TRBV7-2 and TRBJ1-3; 9 bases line up with TRBD1. Losses at the gene ends were 3 bases for V and 1 base for J; bases not matched to a gene: 1. CDR3 length: 15 amino acids. Looked up from germline, CDR1 is SGHTA and CDR2 is FQGNSA. The CDR3 protein is CASSLTGGSGNTIYF. DNA for the CDR3: TGTGCCAGCAGCTTGACAGGGGGGTCTGGAAACACCATATATTTT.

This chain joins TRBV5-4 and TRBJ2-3; 10 nucleotides align to TRBD2. Germline V lookup: CDR1 SGHNT, CDR2 YYREEE (reference sequence). The CDR3 consists of 18 residues. V shed 3 bases, J shed 5 bases, and the junction held 15 bases outside the gene matches. CDR3 in DNA: TGTGCCAGCAGCTCCGTTATGGCGCTAGCGGGGGTGATAGATACGCAGTATTTT. Translating it yields CASSSVMALAGVIDTQYF. The full variable domain, rest sourced from reference TRBV5-4 and TRBJ2-3, is ETGVTQSPTHLIKTRGQQVTLRCSSQSGHNTVSWYQQALGQGPQFIFQYYREEENGRGNFPPRFSGLQFPNYSSELNVNALELDDSALYLCASSSVMALAGVIDTQYFGPGTRLTVL.

The rearrangement uses TRBV6-1 and TRBJ2-3, with TRBD2 matching 12 bases. This CDR3 is built from 18 residues. Trimming at V came to 0 bases and at J to 6 bases, leaving 10 bases not matched to a gene. Germline V gives CDR1 MNHNS, CDR2 SASEGT. CDR3 residues: CASSEATTSGGWGDTQYF. The DNA of the CDR3 is TGTGCCAGCAGTGAAGCTACTACTAGCGGGGGGTGGGGGGATACGCAGTATTTT.

The V call is TRBV30, the J call TRBJ2-3; TRBD2 agrees at 10 bases. V lost 0 bases to trimming and J lost 5 bases; unmatched junction nucleotides: 11. The CDR3 contains 17 residues. Germline V gene data show CDR1 as GTSNPN and CDR2 as SVGIG (reference sequence). This chain's CDR3 is CAWSVQNVASGGDTQYF. Here the CDR3 DNA reads TGTGCCTGGAGTGTACAAAACGTGGCTAGCGGGGGAGATACGCAGTATTTT.

This clone has only one observation. V and J are TRBV10-3 and TRBJ1-1; tentatively, D is TRBD1 (5 bases). The CDR3 extends over 13 amino acids. V dropped 3 bases and J dropped 4 bases, with 9 bases sitting between them. The V gene's germline CDR1 is ENHRY and CDR2 SYGVKD. CDR3 nucleotide sequence: TGTGCCATCAGTGAAAGCGGGGCCACTGAAGCTTTCTTT. This sequence encodes CAISESGATEAFF.

The V gene is TRBV7-9, the J gene TRBJ2-1; maybe TRBD2 (5 bases). This CDR3 contains 13 residues. CDR1 and CDR2 (germline): SEHNR, FQNEAQ (reference sequence). V lost 1 base, J lost 6 bases, and 7 bases lay in between. The CDR3 region is CASSLGTRNEQFF. The CDR3 coding sequence is TGTGCCAGCAGCTTAGGGACTCGCAATGAGCAGTTCTTC.

This chain links TRBV19 with TRBJ2-1; no clear D. Per the germline V gene, CDR1 is LNHDA and CDR2 is SQIVND (reference sequence). The CDR3 loop spans 13 amino acids. Trimming stripped 3 bases from V and 2 bases from J, with 5 bases between. CDR3 DNA: TGTGCCAGTAGTATGGGCGCCTACAATGAGCAGTTCTTC. Residues: CASSMGAYNEQFF.

The table lists this clone with a count of one. This chain uses TRBV4-2 with TRBJ2-5; TRBD1 might be the D (6 bases). Trimming took off 1 base at V and 3 bases at J, with 9 bases between the two ends. This CDR3 has 14 residues. Germline V gives CDR1 LGHNA, CDR2 YNFKEQ. The CDR3, as DNA: TGTGCCAGCAGCCAAGTCAACAGGGAAGAGACCCAGTACTTC. Translating gives CASSQVNREETQYF.

This clone occurred a few times. This sequence joins TRBV5-1 and TRBJ2-3; D uncertain. The germline V and J ends were trimmed by 0 bases and 2 bases, with 10 bases remaining between them. Per the germline V gene, CDR1 is SGHRS and CDR2 is YFSETQ. This CDR3 has 15 residues. CDR3 nucleotide sequence: TGCGCCAGCAGCTTGGGTAGCCCCTACACAGATACGCAGTATTTT. Translation gives CASSLGSPYTDTQYF.

The genes are TRBV30 and TRBJ1-5; tentative D call: TRBD1 (6 bases). Trimming removed 3 bases at V and 1 base at J, with 10 bases between. The CDR3 runs 14 residues. The germline V gene has CDR1 GTSNPN and CDR2 SVGIG (reference sequence). CDR3 DNA: TGTGCCTGGAGGTTAGGGGGAAGCAATCAGCCCCAGCATTTT. It specifies CAWRLGGSNQPQHF.

This rearrangement joins TRBV7-2 to TRBJ2-2; D might be TRBD1 (6 bases). Germline V gene sequence: CDR1 SGHTA, CDR2 FQGNSA. CDR3 length: 17 residues. The germline V and J ends were trimmed by 5 bases and 5 bases, with 21 bases remaining between them. The CDR3: CASSQGTATTGTGELFF. The CDR3, as DNA: TGTGCCAGCAGCCAGGGGACGGCCACCACGGGGACCGGGGAGCTGTTTTTT.